Below are 12 T cell receptor beta chains sequenced from a single sample in a study of blood T cell repertoires in COVID-19. Produced via immunoSEQ multiplex PCR; TCRdb's table is partial and in-frame only. This table holds 150,000 or so clones, approximately 87% found once. Sequencing was performed on peripheral blood. These receptor sequences come from a man at least 80 years old with acute or convalescent COVID-19.

The CDR3 region has the DNA TGTGCCACCAGCAGAGACGGGCAGCCCCAGCATTTT. It encodes CATSRDGQPQHF. The chain carries TRBV15 and TRBJ1-5; D remains unclear. This CDR3 comprises 12 residues. Per the germline V gene, CDR1 is LNHNV and CDR2 is YYDKDF (reference sequence). V shed 0 bases and J shed 7 bases, with 4 bases lying between them.

This sequence joins TRBV9 and TRBJ2-2; perhaps TRBD2 as D (5 bases). Per the germline V gene, CDR1 is SGDLS and CDR2 is YYNGEE. Trimming left V 4 bases short and J 6 bases short, with 16 bases between. This CDR3 region has 15 residues. The CDR3: CASSPEGGRSGELFF. CDR3 in DNA: TGTGCCAGCAGCCCCGAAGGAGGTAGATCCGGGGAGCTGTTTTTT. Full variable domain (missing parts from reference TRBV9 and TRBJ2-2): DSGVTQTPKHLITATGQRVTLRCSPRSGDLSVYWYQQSLDQGLQFLIQYYNGEERAKGNILERFSAQQFPDLHSELNLSSLELGDSALYFCASSPEGGRSGELFFGEGSRLTVL.

The sample holds one count of this clone. The V gene is TRBV2, the J gene TRBJ2-7; 11 bases are a match to TRBD2. CDR1 is SNHLY and CDR2 is FYNNEI in the germline V gene. Trimming removed 8 bases from V and 5 bases from J; junction bases left unmatched: 11. This CDR3 has 15 amino acids. CDR3 sequence (DNA): TGTGCCAGCCGCGTGGTAGCGGGAGGGCCCAACGAGCAGTACTTC. This translates into CASRVVAGGPNEQYF.

This clone was picked up a small number of times. The V gene is TRBV2, the J gene TRBJ1-5; 7 bases fit TRBD1. The CDR3 sequence is 17 residues long. J was trimmed by 6 bases and V by 5 bases; bases with no gene match: 16. Germline V gives CDR1 SNHLY, CDR2 FYNNEI. The CDR3 DNA reads as TGTGCCAGCAGTCAAAACGACAGGGAGGTTTTGGGTCAGCCCCAGCATTTT. Encoded protein: CASSQNDREVLGQPQHF.

The chain recombines TRBV27 with TRBJ1-5; TRBD1 aligns across 7 bases. J lost 1 base, V lost 4 bases, and 7 bases had no gene match. The CDR3 totals 16 residues. Germline V gene data show CDR1 as MNHEY and CDR2 as SMNVEV (reference sequence). Here the CDR3 reads CASSSADRLSNQPQHF. The CDR3 coding sequence is TGTGCCAGCAGTTCCGCGGACAGGCTGAGCAATCAGCCCCAGCATTTT.

This sequence joins TRBV3-1 (or the pseudogene TRBV3-2) and TRBJ1-2; D is perhaps TRBD1 (6 bases). Germline loops: CDR1 LGHDT, CDR2 YNNKEL (reference sequence). The CDR3 totals 12 residues. V gave up 10 bases and J gave up 1 base, with 10 bases separating them. The CDR3 sequence is CATRGFNYGYTF. The CDR3 DNA follows: TGTGCCACCAGGGGCTTTAACTATGGCTACACCTTC.

The CDR3 nucleotides are TGTGCCAGCAGACTTCAAGACGGAGCCTACGAGCAGTACTTC. This encodes CASRLQDGAYEQYF. The V and J genes are TRBV6-5 and TRBJ2-7; D uncertain. V was shortened by 6 bases and J by 2 bases, with 14 bases between the two germline ends. Germline lookup yields CDR1 MNHEY and CDR2 SVGAGI. The CDR3 spans 14 residues.

Written as DNA, the CDR3 is TGTGCCAGCAGCGACCACCACGGGGGACTAGCGGGAAGGGCGCGGTTCTTC. Protein product: CASSDHHGGLAGRARFF. The chain combines TRBV9 with TRBJ2-1; 13 nucleotides match TRBD2. This CDR3 region has 17 residues. Germline V gene sequence: CDR1 SGDLS, CDR2 YYNGEE. V lost 3 bases and J lost 15; bases outside the gene matches: 18.

The count of this clone is one. V and J are TRBV27 and TRBJ2-2, with TRBD2 matching 11 bases. Unmatched junction bases numbered 12, after V lost 2 bases and J lost 4 bases. Germline lookup yields CDR1 MNHEY and CDR2 SMNVEV (reference sequence). The CDR3 runs 19 residues. CDR3 residues: CASSLKYPSGGISTGELFF. In DNA form, the CDR3 reads TGTGCCAGCAGTTTAAAATACCCTAGCGGGGGGATTAGCACCGGGGAGCTGTTTTTT.

A few counts support this clone. V is TRBV27 and J is TRBJ1-6; the match to TRBD1 covers 7 bases. The CDR3 runs 14 residues. Trimming took 3 bases from V and 7 from J; bases not matched to a gene: 3. Germline loops: CDR1 MNHEY, CDR2 SMNVEV (reference sequence). CDR3 in DNA: TGTGCCAGCAGTTTCCCAGGGGGGAATTCACCCCTCCACTTT. Protein: CASSFPGGNSPLHF.

This chain uses TRBV18 with TRBJ2-7; possible D gene TRBD2, 6 bases. CDR1 is KGHSH, CDR2 LQKENI, per germline. Trimming removed 4 bases at V and 5 bases at J, with 12 bases between. The CDR3 spans 13 residues. The CDR3 DNA reads TGTGCCAGCTCACAAAATACGGGGGACGAGCAGTACTTC. Protein: CASSQNTGDEQYF.

The J gene is TRBJ2-3, the V gene TRBV6-5; maybe TRBD1 (5 bases). The CDR3 length is 13 residues. The V end lost 6 bases, the J end lost 4 bases, and 11 bases lay between the germline ends. The germline CDR1 and CDR2 sequences are MNHEY and SVGAGI. CDR3 DNA: TGTGCCAGCAGAACCGCAGGGCCAGATACGCAGTATTTT. Translated: CASRTAGPDTQYF.